This note documents a single T cell receptor (beta chain) sequence. What it binds is not known. This PCR relied on a set of 60 Vbeta primers and 13 Jbeta primers. The data were produced by immunoSEQ multiplex PCR, yet TCRdb's version contains in-frame clones alone and is incomplete. The sample shows about 93,000 clones, more than 55% of them seen only once. The record originates from a study of cytomegalovirus exposure and HLA in healthy donors. Findings and limits, study-wide: According to the study, roughly 160 TCR beta chains were cytomegalovirus-associated.

Germline CDR1 and CDR2: SEHNR and FQNEAQ (reference sequence). The CDR3 has 15 amino acids. V lost 4 bases and J lost 3, with 12 bases in between. This chain connects TRBV7-9 to TRBJ2-2; perhaps TRBD1 as D (7 bases). This receptor was taken from a boy under 18 in good health and CMV-seropositive. What was sequenced was PBMCs. The CDR3 DNA follows: TGTGCCAGCAGCTCCAGGGGGGAGGACACCGGGGAGCTGTTTTTT. Encoded protein: CASSSRGEDTGELFF.